This T cell receptor beta chain is from a study of T cell repertoires in cytomegalovirus infection. About the research overall: Public TCR beta signatures were indicative of both CMV infection and a matching HLA type.

Each CDR3 protein gets one entry after TCRdb re-called the reads with MiXCR. The table includes approximately 1,000,000 distinct CDR3 sequences, under 40% detected once. CDR1 and CDR2 (germline): SEHNR, FQNEAQ (reference sequence). This CDR3 has 15 residues. The trim removed 5 bases at V and 8 bases at J, leaving 7 bases unmatched. A remark on this clonotype: What it recognizes is unknown.

This material consisted of cultured CD8+ T cells from PBMCs, taken from culture after CMV antigen stimulation. The TCR comes from a human donor in good health (CMV status not recorded). Some clones in this sample may be carry-over from other donors' samples. The J gene is TRBJ2-1, the V gene TRBV7-9; the match to TRBD1 covers 12 bases. CDR3 coding DNA: TGTGCCAGCAGCCCGAGGGACAGGGGGCAAGATGAGCAGTTCTTC. It yields the protein CASSPRDRGQDEQFF.